This T cell receptor (beta chain) was recorded in a study of patients and donors after allogeneic stem cell transplantation. This CDR3 has 13 residues. J lost 4 bases, V lost 9 bases, and 4 bases had no gene match. Germline V gene lookup returns CDR1 LNHDA and CDR2 SQIVND (reference sequence). TCRdb re-called the RT-PCR reads with MiXCR, one entry per CDR3 protein. The data contain roughly 940,000 distinct CDR3 sequences, about 20% of them singletons. The receptor's source is a human donor who was either an allogeneic HSCT recipient or a stem cell or donor lymphocyte infusion donor (not recorded which). It is not recorded whose cells these are; they may come from a transplant donor. Sequencing was done on a sample of blood, either unsorted or a sorted T cell fraction (not recorded which). V usage is TRBV19 and J usage is TRBJ2-5, with 11 bases identical to TRBD2. CDR3 protein: CASLGTSGETQYF. DNA for the CDR3: TGTGCCAGCCTAGGGACTAGCGGAGAGACCCAGTACTTC.